This TCR beta chain was obtained from a study of T cell responses to AZD1222 COVID-19 vaccine. Clones were sequenced by immunoSEQ multiplex PCR, and TCRdb holds only the in-frame ones, with some missing. The profile shows approximately 150,000 clones, roughly 89% of them singletons. The sample here was peripheral blood, taken 28 days after the second AZD1222 dose. This receptor was taken from an adult who received the AZD1222 COVID-19 vaccine.

The CDR3 region is CASMEVSDEQFF. CDR3 in DNA: TGCGCCAGCATGGAGGTTTCGGATGAGCAGTTCTTC. This chain uses TRBV5-1 with TRBJ2-1; D perhaps matches TRBD2 (5 bases). The CDR3 runs to 12 residues. V was trimmed by 6 bases and J by 8 bases, leaving 12 bases between them. CDR1 and CDR2 (germline): SGHRS, YFSETQ.